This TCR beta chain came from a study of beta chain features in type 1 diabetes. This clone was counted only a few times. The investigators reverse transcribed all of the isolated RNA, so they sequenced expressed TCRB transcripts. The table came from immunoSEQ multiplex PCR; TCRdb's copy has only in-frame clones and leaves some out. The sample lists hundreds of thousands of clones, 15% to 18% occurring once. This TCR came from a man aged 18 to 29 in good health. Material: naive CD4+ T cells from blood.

Written as DNA, the CDR3 is TGTGCCAGCAGCCAGAGGGACGGGGCAGGAAGCTCCTACGAGCAGTACTTC. It is translated as CASSQRDGAGSSYEQYF. V and J are TRBV4-2 and TRBJ2-7; D is tentatively TRBD1 or TRBD2 (5 bases each). CDR1 and CDR2 (germline): LGHNA, YNFKEQ. Trimming pared 3 bases from V and 0 bases from J, leaving 18 bases between. The CDR3 is 17 residues long.